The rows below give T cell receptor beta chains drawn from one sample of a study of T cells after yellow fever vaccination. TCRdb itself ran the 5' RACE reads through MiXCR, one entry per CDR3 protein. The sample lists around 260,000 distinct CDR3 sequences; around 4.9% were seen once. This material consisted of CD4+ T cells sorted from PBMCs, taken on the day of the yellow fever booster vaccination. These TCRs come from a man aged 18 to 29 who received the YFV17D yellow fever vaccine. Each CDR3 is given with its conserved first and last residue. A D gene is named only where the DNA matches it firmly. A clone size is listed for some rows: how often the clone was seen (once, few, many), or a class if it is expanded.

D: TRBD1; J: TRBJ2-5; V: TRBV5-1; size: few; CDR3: CASSSGQDQETQYF; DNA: TGCGCCAGCAGCTCGGGACAGGACCAAGAGACCCAGTACTTC
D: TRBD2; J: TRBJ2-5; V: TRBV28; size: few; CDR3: CASSSLSAGPSGVVRETQYF; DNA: TGTGCCAGCAGTTCATTATCCGCAGGCCCTAGCGGGGTAGTTCGAGAGACCCAGTACTTC
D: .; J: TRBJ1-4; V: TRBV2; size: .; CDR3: CATQRINEKLFF; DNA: TGTGCCACCCAGCGGATAAATGAAAAACTGTTTTTT
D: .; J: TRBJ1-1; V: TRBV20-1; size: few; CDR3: CSAPSDTEAFF; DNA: TGCAGTGCTCCCTCCGACACTGAAGCTTTCTTT
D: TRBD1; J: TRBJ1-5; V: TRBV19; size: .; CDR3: CASSRGTGALSNQPQHF; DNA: TGTGCCAGTAGTCGTGGGACAGGGGCCCTTAGCAATCAGCCCCAGCATTTT
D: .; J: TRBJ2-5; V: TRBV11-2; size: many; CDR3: CASSRPAPPRTQYF; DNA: TGTGCCAGCAGCCGTCCGGCCCCCCCACGGACCCAGTACTTC
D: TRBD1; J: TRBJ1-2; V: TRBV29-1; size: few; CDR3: CSVSAGGPLNYGYTF; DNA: TGCAGCGTTTCGGCAGGGGGCCCACTTAACTATGGCTACACCTTC
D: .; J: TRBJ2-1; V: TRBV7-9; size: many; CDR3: CASSSLRGRGGEQFF; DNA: TGTGCCAGCAGCTCCTTGCGGGGAAGAGGTGGTGAGCAGTTCTTC
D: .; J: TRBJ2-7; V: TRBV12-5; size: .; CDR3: CASGFWPGYEQYF; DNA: TGTGCTAGTGGTTTCTGGCCGGGCTACGAGCAGTACTTC
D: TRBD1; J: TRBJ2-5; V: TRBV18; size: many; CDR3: CASSRRTGEEETQYF; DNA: TGTGCCAGCTCACGTCGGACAGGGGAGGAAGAGACCCAGTACTTC
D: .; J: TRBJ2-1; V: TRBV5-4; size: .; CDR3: CASRDRQEQFF; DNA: TGTGCCAGCAGGGATCGACAGGAGCAGTTCTTC
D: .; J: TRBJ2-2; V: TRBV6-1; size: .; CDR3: CASPPGGRTNTGELFF; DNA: TGTGCCAGCCCTCCGGGGGGCCGAACGAACACCGGGGAGCTGTTTTTT
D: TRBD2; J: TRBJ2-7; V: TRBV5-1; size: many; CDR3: CASSALLRGRKQYF; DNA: TGCGCCAGCAGCGCACTTTTGCGGGGGAGGAAGCAGTACTTC
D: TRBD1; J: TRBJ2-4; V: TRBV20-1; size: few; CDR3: CSKGQGVTQYF; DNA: TGCAGTAAGGGACAGGGTGTAACTCAGTACTTC
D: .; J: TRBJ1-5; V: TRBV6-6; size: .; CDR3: CASSYSGGGGDQPQHF; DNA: TGTGCCAGCAGTTACTCGGGGGGCGGTGGGGATCAGCCCCAGCATTTT
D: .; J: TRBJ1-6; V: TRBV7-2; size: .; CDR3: CASSSAYGRSPLHF; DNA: TGTGCCAGCAGCTCAGCCTACGGCCGATCACCCCTCCACTTT
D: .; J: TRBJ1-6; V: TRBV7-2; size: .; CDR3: CASSLNPSGAGSPLHF; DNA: TGTGCCAGCAGCTTAAACCCCTCGGGGGCAGGCTCACCCCTCCACTTT
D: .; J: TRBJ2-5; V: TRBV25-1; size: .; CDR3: CASSDFISETQYF; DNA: TGTGCCAGCAGTGACTTCATATCGGAGACCCAGTACTTC
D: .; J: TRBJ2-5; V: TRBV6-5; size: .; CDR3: CASSSGVLWQETQYF; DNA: TGTGCCAGCAGTTCCGGGGTATTGTGGCAAGAGACCCAGTACTTC
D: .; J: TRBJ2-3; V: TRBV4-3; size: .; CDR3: CASSQSTGNGQIDTQYF; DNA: TGCGCCAGCAGCCAGTCAACCGGGAATGGGCAGATAGATACGCAGTATTTT
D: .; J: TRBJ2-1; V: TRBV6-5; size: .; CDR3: CASTPSPTYNEQFF; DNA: TGTGCCAGCACTCCATCCCCCACCTACAATGAGCAGTTCTTC
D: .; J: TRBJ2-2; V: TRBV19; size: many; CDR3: CASSIAGSDGTGELFF; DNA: TGTGCCAGTAGTATAGCGGGATCGGATGGCACCGGGGAGCTGTTTTTT
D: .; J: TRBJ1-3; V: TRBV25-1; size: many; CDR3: CASSGGNTIYF; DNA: TGTGCCAGCAGTGGCGGAAACACCATATATTTT
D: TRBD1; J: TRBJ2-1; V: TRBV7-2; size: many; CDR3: CASSTRQGQIFF; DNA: TGTGCCAGCAGCACCCGACAGGGGCAAATATTCTTC
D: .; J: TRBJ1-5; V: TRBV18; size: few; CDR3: CASSPTGIVQPQHF; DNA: TGTGCCAGCTCACCGACAGGCATCGTCCAGCCCCAGCATTTT
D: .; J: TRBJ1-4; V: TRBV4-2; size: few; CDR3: CASSQRGDVEKLFF; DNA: TGTGCCAGCAGCCAACGGGGGGATGTGGAAAAACTGTTTTTT
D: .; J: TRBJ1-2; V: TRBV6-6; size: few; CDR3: CASREVRANYGYTF; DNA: TGTGCCAGCAGGGAGGTCAGAGCTAACTATGGCTACACCTTC
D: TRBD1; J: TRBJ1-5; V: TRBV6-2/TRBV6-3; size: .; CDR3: CASSYSIGTGRLNQPQHF; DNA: TGTGCCAGCAGTTACTCGATTGGGACAGGGCGTTTGAATCAGCCCCAGCATTTT
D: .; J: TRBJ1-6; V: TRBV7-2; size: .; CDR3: CASSPQVVSGSPLHF; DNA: TGTGCCAGCAGCCCCCAGGTGGTCAGTGGCTCACCCCTCCACTTT
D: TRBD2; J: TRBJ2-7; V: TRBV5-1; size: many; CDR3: CASKPTSGVYEQYF; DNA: TGCGCCAGCAAACCTACTAGCGGGGTCTACGAGCAGTACTTC
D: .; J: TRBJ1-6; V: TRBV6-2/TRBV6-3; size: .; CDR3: CASSVKSYSLHF; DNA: TGTGCCAGCAGTGTCAAGAGTTACTCCCTCCACTTT
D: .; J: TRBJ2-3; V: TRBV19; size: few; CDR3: CASKRQVLTDTQYF; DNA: TGTGCCAGTAAGAGACAGGTACTCACAGATACGCAGTATTTT
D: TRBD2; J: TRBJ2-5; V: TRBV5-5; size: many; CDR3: CASSLFRGGGQETQYF; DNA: TGTGCCAGCAGCTTGTTCCGCGGGGGGGGCCAAGAGACCCAGTACTTC
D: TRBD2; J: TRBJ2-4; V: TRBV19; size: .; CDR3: CASKTGGGKNIQYF; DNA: TGTGCCAGTAAAACGGGGGGTGGTAAAAACATTCAGTACTTC
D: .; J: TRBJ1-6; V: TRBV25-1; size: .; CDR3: CASSASWTNNSPLHF; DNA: TGTGCCAGCAGTGCGTCGTGGACAAATAATTCACCCCTCCACTTT
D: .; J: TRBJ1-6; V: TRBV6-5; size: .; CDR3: CASSYSLGRGNSPLHF; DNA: TGTGCCAGCAGTTACTCGCTAGGGAGAGGGAATTCACCCCTCCACTTT
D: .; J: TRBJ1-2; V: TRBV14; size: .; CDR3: CAGSQLTGGYTF; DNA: TGTGCCGGCAGCCAGCTAACAGGTGGCTACACCTTC
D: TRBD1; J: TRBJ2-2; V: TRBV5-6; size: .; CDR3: CASSLRTGNTGELFF; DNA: TGTGCCAGCAGCTTAAGGACAGGCAACACCGGGGAGCTGTTTTTT
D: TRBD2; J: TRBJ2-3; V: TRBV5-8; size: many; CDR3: CASSSGGLIDTQYF; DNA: TGTGCCAGCAGCTCGGGGGGGCTCATAGATACGCAGTATTTT
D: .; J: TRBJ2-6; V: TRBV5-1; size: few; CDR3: CAGGILDSSAGANVLTF; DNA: TGCGCCGGGGGAATCCTTGACAGCTCAGCTGGGGCCAACGTCCTGACTTTC
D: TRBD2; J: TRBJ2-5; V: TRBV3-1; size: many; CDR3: CASSPTSGPQETQYF; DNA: TGTGCCAGCAGCCCGACTAGCGGGCCCCAAGAGACCCAGTACTTC
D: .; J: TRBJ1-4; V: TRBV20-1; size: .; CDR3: CSARDTRGEKLFF; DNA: TGCAGTGCTAGAGATACGAGGGGCGAAAAACTGTTTTTT
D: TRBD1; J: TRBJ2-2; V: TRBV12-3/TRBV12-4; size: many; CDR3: CASRGQGRAGELFF; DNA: TGTGCCAGCAGAGGACAGGGACGGGCCGGGGAGCTGTTTTTT
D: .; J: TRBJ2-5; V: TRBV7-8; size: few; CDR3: CASSFRDGSRTQYF; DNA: TGTGCCAGCAGCTTCCGGGACGGCAGTCGGACCCAGTACTTC
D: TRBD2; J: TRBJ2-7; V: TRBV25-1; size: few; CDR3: CASSALGTSGSYEQYF; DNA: TGTGCCAGCAGTGCCCTAGGGACTAGCGGCTCCTACGAGCAGTACTTC
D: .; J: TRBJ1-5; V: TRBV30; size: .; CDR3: CAWSRTVGQPQHF; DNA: TGTGCCTGGAGTCGGACAGTGGGTCAGCCCCAGCATTTT
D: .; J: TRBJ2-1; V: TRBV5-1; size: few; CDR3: CASSWMDSYNEQFF; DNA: TGCGCCAGCAGCTGGATGGACAGTTACAATGAGCAGTTCTTC
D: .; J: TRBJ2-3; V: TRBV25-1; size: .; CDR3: CASSHDATDRQYF; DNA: TGTGCCAGCTCACACGACGCAACAGATAGGCAGTATTTT
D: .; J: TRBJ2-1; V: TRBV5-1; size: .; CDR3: CASSLGGATYNEQFF; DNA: TGCGCCAGCAGCTTAGGGGGGGCGACCTACAATGAGCAGTTCTTC
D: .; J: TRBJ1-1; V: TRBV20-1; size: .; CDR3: CSAPSPGYTEAFF; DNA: TGCAGTGCCCCAAGCCCGGGGTACACTGAAGCTTTCTTT
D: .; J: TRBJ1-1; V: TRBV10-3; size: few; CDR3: CAISEPRTERYAFF; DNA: TGTGCCATCAGTGAGCCTAGGACAGAACGGTATGCTTTCTTT
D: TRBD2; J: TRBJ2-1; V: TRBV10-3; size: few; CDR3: CAIRGGGRNEQFF; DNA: TGTGCCATCAGAGGCGGGGGGAGAAATGAGCAGTTCTTC